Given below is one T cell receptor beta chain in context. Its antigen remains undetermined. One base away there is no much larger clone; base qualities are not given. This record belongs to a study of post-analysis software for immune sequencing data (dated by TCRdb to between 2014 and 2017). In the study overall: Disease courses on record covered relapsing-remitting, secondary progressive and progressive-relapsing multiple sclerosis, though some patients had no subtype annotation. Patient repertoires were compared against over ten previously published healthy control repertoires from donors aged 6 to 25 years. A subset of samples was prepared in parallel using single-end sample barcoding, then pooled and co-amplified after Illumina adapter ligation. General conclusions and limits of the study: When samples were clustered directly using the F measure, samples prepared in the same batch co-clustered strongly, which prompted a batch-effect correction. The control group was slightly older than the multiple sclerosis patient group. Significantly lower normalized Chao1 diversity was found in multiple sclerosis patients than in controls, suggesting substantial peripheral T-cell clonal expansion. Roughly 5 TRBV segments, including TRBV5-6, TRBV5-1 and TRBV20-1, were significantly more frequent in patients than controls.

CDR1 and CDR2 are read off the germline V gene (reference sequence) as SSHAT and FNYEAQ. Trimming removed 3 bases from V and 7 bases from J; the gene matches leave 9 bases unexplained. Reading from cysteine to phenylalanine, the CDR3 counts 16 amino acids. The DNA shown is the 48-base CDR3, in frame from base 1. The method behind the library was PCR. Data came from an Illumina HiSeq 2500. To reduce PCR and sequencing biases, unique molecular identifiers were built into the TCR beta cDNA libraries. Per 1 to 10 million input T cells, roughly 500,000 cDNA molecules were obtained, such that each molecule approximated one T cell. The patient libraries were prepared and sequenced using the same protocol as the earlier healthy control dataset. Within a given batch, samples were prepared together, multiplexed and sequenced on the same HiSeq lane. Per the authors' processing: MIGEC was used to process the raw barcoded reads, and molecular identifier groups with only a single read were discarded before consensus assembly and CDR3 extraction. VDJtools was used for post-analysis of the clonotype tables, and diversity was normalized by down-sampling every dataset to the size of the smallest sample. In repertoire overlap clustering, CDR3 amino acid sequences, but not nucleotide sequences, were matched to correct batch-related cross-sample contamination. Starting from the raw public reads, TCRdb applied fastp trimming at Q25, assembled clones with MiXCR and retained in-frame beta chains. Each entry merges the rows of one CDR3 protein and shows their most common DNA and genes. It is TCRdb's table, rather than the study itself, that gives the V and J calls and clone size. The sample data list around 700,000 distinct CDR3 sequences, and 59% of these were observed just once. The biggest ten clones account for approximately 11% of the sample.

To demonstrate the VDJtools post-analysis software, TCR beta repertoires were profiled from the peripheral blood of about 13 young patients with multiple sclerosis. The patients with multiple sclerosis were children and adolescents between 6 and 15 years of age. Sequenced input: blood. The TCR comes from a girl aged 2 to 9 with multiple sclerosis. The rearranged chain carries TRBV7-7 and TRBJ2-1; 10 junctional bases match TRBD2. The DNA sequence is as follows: TGTGCCAGCAGCTTGGGGCTAGCGGGGGCGGGGAATGAGCAGTTCTTC. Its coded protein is CASSLGLAGAGNEQFF.